A selection of T cell receptor beta chains follows, all from one sample in a study of shared clonotypes between healthy human individuals. Profiling relied on immunoSEQ multiplex PCR, and the TCRdb table lists in-frame clones only, not all of them. The data hold about 2.4 million clones, with roughly 93% observed a single time. What was sequenced was naive CD4+ T cells from PBMCs. Receptors were obtained from a man younger than 30 in good health. Some clones in this sample may be carry-over from other donors' samples. Each CDR3 is given with its conserved first and last residue. The D gene is left open where the match is weak. Clone size is given for some rows only: seen once, a few or many times, or a class if the clone is expanded.

cdr3_nt cdr3_aa j_call v_call d_call clone_size
TGTGCCAGCAGTTGGGACAAAAACACTGAAGCTTTCTTT CASSWDKNTEAFF TRBJ1-1 TRBV6-1 NA NA
TGTGCCAGCAGCTTAGTTGGCCTAGCAGCCTACGAGCAGTACTTC CASSLVGLAAYEQYF TRBJ2-7 TRBV7-2 NA NA
TGTGCCATCAGTCCTTGGCTCCTTATTAACTATGGCTACACCTTC CAISPWLLINYGYTF TRBJ1-2 TRBV10-3 NA NA
TGTGCCAGCAGCTTAGCGTGGCAGCCGAACACTGAAGCTTTCTTT CASSLAWQPNTEAFF TRBJ1-1 TRBV7-9 NA NA
TGTGCCAGCAGCCAAGATGAGGGGGCAGGGGATACGCAGTATTTT CASSQDEGAGDTQYF TRBJ2-3 TRBV4-2 TRBD1 NA
TGTGCCACCAGCAGAGATCCAGGCGGGAGTGAGACCCAGTACTTC CATSRDPGGSETQYF TRBJ2-5 TRBV15 TRBD2 NA
TGTGCCAGCAGCCTGGACTTATACGAGCAGTACTTC CASSLDLYEQYF TRBJ2-7 TRBV5-5 NA NA
TGTGCCTGGGGCCGGGGCTCGACCGCTATGAGCTACACCTTC CAWGRGSTAMSYTF TRBJ1-2 TRBV30 NA NA
TGTGCCAGTAGGGCTGTGGGACAGGCAAGAGGCAATGAGCAGTTCTTC CASRAVGQARGNEQFF TRBJ2-1 TRBV19 TRBD1 once
TGCGCCAGCAGCCTGGAAGGTAGCAATCAGCCCCAGCATTTT CASSLEGSNQPQHF TRBJ1-5 TRBV5-1 NA NA
TGCAGCGTTAAAGCGAAATACTCCTACAATGAGCAGTTCTTC CSVKAKYSYNEQFF TRBJ2-1 TRBV29-1 NA NA
TGTGCCAGCACGAGCCGGGGCTACGAGCAGTACTTC CASTSRGYEQYF TRBJ2-7 TRBV28 NA NA
TGTGCCAGCAGCTTAGCGCGGGGGACCGGGGAGCTGTTTTTT CASSLARGTGELFF TRBJ2-2 TRBV7-2 TRBD2 NA
TGTGCCAGCAGTTATGAGGGTCAGGCTCAGCCCCAGCATTTT CASSYEGQAQPQHF TRBJ1-5 TRBV6-6 NA NA
TGTGCCAGCTCACCAATGCAGGTTAGCTCCTACGAGCAGTACTTC CASSPMQVSSYEQYF TRBJ2-7 TRBV18 NA NA
TGTGCCAGCAGCCCCTTAGGGGCGGGACCTTACACAGATACGCAGTATTTT CASSPLGAGPYTDTQYF TRBJ2-3 TRBV11-2 NA NA
TGTGCCAGCAGCTCCCGGGGTGCAACTAATGAAAAACTGTTTTTT CASSSRGATNEKLFF TRBJ1-4 TRBV7-3 NA NA
TGTGCCAGCAGCTCTCGGCAGGGGAGTAGGGAGACCCAGTACTTC CASSSRQGSRETQYF TRBJ2-5 TRBV5-6 NA NA
TGCAGCGCGGGTGGACAGGGGGAAAACACCATATATTTT CSAGGQGENTIYF TRBJ1-3 TRBV29-1 TRBD1 NA
TGTGCCAGCAGTTTAATGGACAGGGCCACAGATACGCAGTATTTT CASSLMDRATDTQYF TRBJ2-3 TRBV27 TRBD1 NA
TGTGCCAGTAGTATAGAGAGAAGAGAGACCCAGTACTTC CASSIERRETQYF TRBJ2-5 TRBV19 NA NA
TGCGCCAGCAGCCAAGAAATTGGGGAAGAGACCCAGTACTTC CASSQEIGEETQYF TRBJ2-5 TRBV4-1 NA NA
TGTGCCAGCAGTTACTGGTCACAGGGGATTCACTATGGCTACACCTTC CASSYWSQGIHYGYTF TRBJ1-2 TRBV6-5 TRBD1 NA
TGCGCCAGCAGCCCTCGCTTCGACACCTACACAGATACGCAGTATTTT CASSPRFDTYTDTQYF TRBJ2-3 TRBV5-1 NA NA
TGCGCCAGCAGCTTGCCGGGACAGAATAACTATGGCTACACCTTC CASSLPGQNNYGYTF TRBJ1-2 TRBV5-1 TRBD1 NA
TGCAGCGTTGTCGGGGGGGTCGGCTACACCTTC CSVVGGVGYTF TRBJ1-2 TRBV29-1 NA NA
TGTGCCAGCAGTCCCCTGAAGGGGAGCAATCAGCCCCAGCATTTT CASSPLKGSNQPQHF TRBJ1-5 TRBV6-5 NA NA
TGTGCCAGCAGCACGGGACAGGGGGCACGTGAAAAACTGTTTTTT CASSTGQGAREKLFF TRBJ1-4 TRBV5-6 TRBD1 NA
TGTGCCAGCAGTTACTCGCGGGTGGGAGATTCACCCCTCCACTTT CASSYSRVGDSPLHF TRBJ1-6 TRBV6-5 NA once
TGTGCCAGCAGCCAAGATACTGGTTACAATGAGCAGTTCTTC CASSQDTGYNEQFF TRBJ2-1 TRBV14 NA NA
TGTGCCAGCAGCGACCGGACAGGGGGAAACACCATATATTTT CASSDRTGGNTIYF TRBJ1-3 TRBV9 TRBD1 NA
TGTGCCACCAGCAGAGGTACAGGGGACACCGGGGAGCTGTTTTTT CATSRGTGDTGELFF TRBJ2-2 TRBV15 TRBD1 NA
TGTGCCATCAGGGACCTAGGTTCCGGCTACACCTTC CAIRDLGSGYTF TRBJ1-2 TRBV10-3 NA once
TGTGCCAGCAGCTTAAGGGTCGGACAGGGGGAGACCCAGTACTTC CASSLRVGQGETQYF TRBJ2-5 TRBV7-9 TRBD1 once
TGTGCCAGCAGCCTCGCCGGGACAGGGAGCCACGAGCAGTACTTC CASSLAGTGSHEQYF TRBJ2-7 TRBV28 TRBD1 NA
TGTGCCAGCAGTCCGCCCGGGACTAGTCCGGACGAGCAGTACTTC CASSPPGTSPDEQYF TRBJ2-7 TRBV28 TRBD2 NA
TGTGCCAGTAGTATCCCCCCGGAAGATACGCAGTATTTT CASSIPPEDTQYF TRBJ2-3 TRBV19 NA NA
TGTGCCAGTAGTGAGTCACCGCGCGACACCGGGGAGCTGTTTTTT CASSESPRDTGELFF TRBJ2-2 TRBV19 NA NA
TGTGCCAGCAGTTTACTAGCGGGGTATAACACCGGGGAGCTGTTTTTT CASSLLAGYNTGELFF TRBJ2-2 TRBV27 TRBD2 NA
TGTGCCAGCTCACCAGGGAGTTACAATGAGCAGTTCTTC CASSPGSYNEQFF TRBJ2-1 TRBV18 NA NA
TGCGCCAGCAGCAACCGGGACCGTATCTACGAGGAGCAGTACTTC CASSNRDRIYEEQYF TRBJ2-7 TRBV5-1 NA NA
TGTGCCAGCACACCGGGACGTCACTCCTACGAGCAGTACTTC CASTPGRHSYEQYF TRBJ2-7 TRBV5-4 NA NA
TGTGCCAGCAGAGCTGACAGCGAAAAACTGTTTTTT CASRADSEKLFF TRBJ1-4 TRBV6-1 NA NA
TGTGCCAGCAGTATTGAGGGAGGGGGGCGGACTGAAGCTTTCTTT CASSIEGGGRTEAFF TRBJ1-1 TRBV5-4 NA NA
TGCGCCAGCAGCCCTGAGGGAACAGGGGGAGAAAAACTGTTTTTT CASSPEGTGGEKLFF TRBJ1-4 TRBV4-3 TRBD1 once
TGTGCCAGCAGCTTAGCCCCGAGGGGGTACTACAATGAGCAGTTCTTC CASSLAPRGYYNEQFF TRBJ2-1 TRBV11-2 NA NA
TGTGCCAGCAGCTTACTAGCGGGAGGGTATGAGCAGTTCTTC CASSLLAGGYEQFF TRBJ2-1 TRBV7-9 TRBD2 NA
TGTGCCAGCATATCGGTAGCGGGAGTGGCGTCCTACAATGAGCAGTTCTTC CASISVAGVASYNEQFF TRBJ2-1 TRBV28 TRBD2 NA
TGTGCCAGCAGCGCCACAGGGTCTCCTGGAAACACCATATATTTT CASSATGSPGNTIYF TRBJ1-3 TRBV11-2 NA once
TGTGCCAGCAGTCAGGGCGGGGAGCAGTACTTC CASSQGGEQYF TRBJ2-7 TRBV6-1 NA NA
TGTGCCAGCATTTTTACAGGGAACTATGGCTACACCTTC CASIFTGNYGYTF TRBJ1-2 TRBV6-1 NA once
TGTGCCAGCCAAGGGAGGTTCACCGGGGAGCTGTTTTTT CASQGRFTGELFF TRBJ2-2 TRBV28 NA NA